A selection of T cell receptor beta chains follows, all from one sample in a study of T cell repertoires in cytomegalovirus infection. TCRdb re-called the reads with MiXCR, one entry per CDR3 protein. The sample includes roughly 630,000 distinct CDR3 sequences, 20% to 25% of them seen just once. Input material: CD8+ T cells from PBMCs. These TCRs come from a human donor in good health (CMV status not recorded). Some clones in this sample may be carry-over from other donors' samples. CDR3s include the opening cysteine and the closing phenylalanine or tryptophan. A D gene is named only where the DNA matches it firmly. Some rows mark clone size as missing; the rest say once, few, many or name a class of expanded clone.

V	size	D	J	DNA	CDR3
TRBV7-6	many	NA	TRBJ2-1	TGTGCCAGCAGCACTCCTCACAGCGATTACAATGAGCAGTTCTTC	CASSTPHSDYNEQFF
TRBV5-5	NA	NA	TRBJ2-1	TGTGCCAGCAGCGTAACGCGGAATGAGCAGTTCTTC	CASSVTRNEQFF
TRBV29-1	NA	NA	TRBJ1-2	TGCAGCGTTGAATCGACACGATGGCAGGGATTTAGTTGGGAGTATGGCTACACCTTC	CSVESTRWQGFSWEYGYTF
TRBV28	NA	NA	TRBJ2-5	TGTGCCAGCAGTTCAGGCGGGACGAGGAGGGAGACCCAGTACTTC	CASSSGGTRRETQYF
TRBV10-3	NA	NA	TRBJ1-1	TGTGCCATCAGTGAGTCCTCAGGGACGGCTGAAGCTTTCTTT	CAISESSGTAEAFF
TRBV7-6	few	NA	TRBJ1-2	TGTGCCAGCCCTCCACCAGGGACGCCTGAGGACACCTTC	CASPPPGTPEDTF
TRBV10-3	NA	TRBD1	TRBJ2-7	TGTGCCATCAGGGAACAGGGGAAGCAGTACTTC	CAIREQGKQYF
TRBV9	NA	NA	TRBJ1-1	TGTGCCAGCAGCGCGGGGTTCGAAGCTTTCTTT	CASSAGFEAFF
TRBV7-8	NA	TRBD2	TRBJ2-3	TGTGCCAGCAGCTTAGGGGCGGGGGGGCTTACAGATACGCAGTATTTT	CASSLGAGGLTDTQYF
TRBV27	many	NA	TRBJ2-5	TGTGCCAGCAGTTTATATGAGGTGGGGGAGACCCAGTACTTC	CASSLYEVGETQYF
TRBV7-8	many	TRBD2	TRBJ2-1	TGTGCCAGCAGCTCGGCCGGGACTAGTTATAATGAGCAGTTCTTC	CASSSAGTSYNEQFF
TRBV7-9	NA	TRBD1	TRBJ2-7	TGTGCCAGCAGCCCATACCCCCCGGGACAGGGGGCATCCTACGAGCAGTACTTC	CASSPYPPGQGASYEQYF